This entry is about one T cell receptor beta chain. The data derive from a study of blood T cell repertoires in COVID-19. CDR1 MNHEY and CDR2 SVGEGT come from the germline V gene. Trimming at V came to 5 bases and at J to 6 bases, leaving 4 bases not matched to a gene. This CDR3 is built from 13 residues. Measured with immunoSEQ multiplex PCR; TCRdb has only the in-frame clones, and not every one. The sample records under 130,000 clones, 82% being singletons. V is TRBV6-2 or TRBV6-3 and J is TRBJ1-5; TRBD1 matches 7 bases. Sequenced material: peripheral blood. The origin of this receptor is a woman older than 75 with acute or convalescent COVID-19. CDR3 amino acids: CASSRQGGQPQHF. CDR3 in DNA: TGTGCCAGCAGTAGACAGGGCGGTCAGCCCCAGCATTTT.